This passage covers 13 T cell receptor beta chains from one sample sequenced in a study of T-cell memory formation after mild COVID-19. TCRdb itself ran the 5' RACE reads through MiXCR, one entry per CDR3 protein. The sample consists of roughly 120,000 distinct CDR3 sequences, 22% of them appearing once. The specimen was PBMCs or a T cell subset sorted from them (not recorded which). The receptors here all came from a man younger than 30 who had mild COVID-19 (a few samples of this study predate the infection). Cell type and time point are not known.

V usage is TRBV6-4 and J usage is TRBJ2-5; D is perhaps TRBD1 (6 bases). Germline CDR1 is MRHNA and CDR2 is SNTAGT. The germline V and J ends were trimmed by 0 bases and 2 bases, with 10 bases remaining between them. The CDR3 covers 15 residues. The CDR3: CASSDSGGPQETQYF. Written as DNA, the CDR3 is TGTGCCAGCAGTGACTCAGGGGGACCACAAGAGACCCAGTACTTC.

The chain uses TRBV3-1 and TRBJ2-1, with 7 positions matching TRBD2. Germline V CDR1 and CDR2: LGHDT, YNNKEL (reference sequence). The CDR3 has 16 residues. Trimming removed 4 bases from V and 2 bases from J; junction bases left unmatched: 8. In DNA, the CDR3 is TGTGCCAGCAGCCGCCGGGGGGAGAAGGCCTACAATGAGCAGTTCTTC. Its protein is CASSRRGEKAYNEQFF.

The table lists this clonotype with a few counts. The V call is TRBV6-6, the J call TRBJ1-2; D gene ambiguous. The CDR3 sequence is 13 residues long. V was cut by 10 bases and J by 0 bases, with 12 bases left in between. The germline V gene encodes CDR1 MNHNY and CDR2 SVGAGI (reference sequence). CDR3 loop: CATRNLANYGYTF. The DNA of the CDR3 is TGTGCCACCCGAAATTTAGCTAACTATGGCTACACCTTC.

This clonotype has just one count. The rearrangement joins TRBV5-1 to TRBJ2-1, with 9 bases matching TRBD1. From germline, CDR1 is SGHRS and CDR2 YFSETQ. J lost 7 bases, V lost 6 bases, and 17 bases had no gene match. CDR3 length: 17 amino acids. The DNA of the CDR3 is TGCGCCAGCACCAGCCTGGCCGCGGGACAGGGAGGGAATGAGCAGTTCTTC. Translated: CASTSLAAGQGGNEQFF. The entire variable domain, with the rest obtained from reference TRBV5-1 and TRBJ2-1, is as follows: KAGVTQTPRYLIKTRGQQVTLSCSPISGHRSVSWYQQTPGQGLQFLFEYFSETQRNKGNFPGRFSGRQFSNSRSEMNVSTLELGDSALYLCASTSLAAGQGGNEQFFGPGTRLTVL.

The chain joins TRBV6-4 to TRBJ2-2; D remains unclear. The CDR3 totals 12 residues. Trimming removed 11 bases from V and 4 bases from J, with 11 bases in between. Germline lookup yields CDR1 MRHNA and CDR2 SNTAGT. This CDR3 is CAAGAATGELFF. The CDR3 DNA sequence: TGTGCCGCCGGTGCAGCCACCGGGGAGCTGTTTTTT.

The CDR3 DNA is TGCGCCAGCAGCCAAGCCCTAAGTACTGAAGCTTTCTTT. Protein sequence: CASSQALSTEAFF. The chain employs TRBV4-3 and TRBJ1-1; D gene unclear. There are 13 residues in the CDR3. With 1 base removed from V and 5 bases from J, the gap between germline ends came to 8 bases. Per germline, CDR1 LGHNA and CDR2 YSLEER.

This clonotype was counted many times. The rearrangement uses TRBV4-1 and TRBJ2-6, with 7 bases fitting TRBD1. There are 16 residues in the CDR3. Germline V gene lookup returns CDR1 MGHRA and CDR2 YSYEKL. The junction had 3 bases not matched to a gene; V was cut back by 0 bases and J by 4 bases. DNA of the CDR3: TGCGCCAGCAGCCAAGAAGGGGGCGTAGGGGCCAACGTCCTGACTTTC. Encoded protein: CASSQEGGVGANVLTF.

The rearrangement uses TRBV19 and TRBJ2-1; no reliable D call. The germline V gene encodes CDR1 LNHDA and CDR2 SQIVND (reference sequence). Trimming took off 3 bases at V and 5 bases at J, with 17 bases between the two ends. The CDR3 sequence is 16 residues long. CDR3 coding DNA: TGTGCCAGTAGTATTCTCCCTAGTGGGCTAAACAATGAGCAGTTCTTC. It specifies CASSILPSGLNNEQFF.

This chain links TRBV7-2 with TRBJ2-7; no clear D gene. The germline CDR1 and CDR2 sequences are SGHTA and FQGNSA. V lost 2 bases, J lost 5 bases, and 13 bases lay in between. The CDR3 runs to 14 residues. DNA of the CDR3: TGTGCCAGCAGCTTACTGACCCGTGGCGACGAGCAGTACGTC. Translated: CASSLLTRGDEQYV.

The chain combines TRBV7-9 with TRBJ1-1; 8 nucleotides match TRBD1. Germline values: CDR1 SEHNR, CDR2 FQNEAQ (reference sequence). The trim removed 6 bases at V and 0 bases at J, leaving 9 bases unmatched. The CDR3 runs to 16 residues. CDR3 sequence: CASSKGGTGVNTEAFF. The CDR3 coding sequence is TGTGCCAGCAGTAAGGGGGGGACAGGAGTGAACACTGAAGCTTTCTTT.

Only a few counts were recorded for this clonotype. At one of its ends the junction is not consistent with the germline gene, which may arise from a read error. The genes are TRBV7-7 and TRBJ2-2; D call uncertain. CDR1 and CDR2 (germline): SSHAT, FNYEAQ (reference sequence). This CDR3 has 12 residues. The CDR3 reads CASSSRVGELFF. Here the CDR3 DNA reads TGTGCTAGCAGCTCTAGGGTCGGGGAGCTGTTTTTT.

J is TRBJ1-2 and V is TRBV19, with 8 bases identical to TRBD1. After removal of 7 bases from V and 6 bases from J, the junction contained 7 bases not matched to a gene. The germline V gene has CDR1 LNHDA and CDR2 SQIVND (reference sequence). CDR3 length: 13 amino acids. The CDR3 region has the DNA TGTGCCAGTAACTTCCAGGGGGCGCATGGCTACACCTTC. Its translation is CASNFQGAHGYTF.

CDR3 residues: CASSYPSPGGSGEETQYF. DNA of the CDR3: TGTGCCAGCAGTTACCCGTCCCCTGGGGGTAGCGGGGAAGAGACCCAGTACTTC. This chain connects TRBV6-2 or TRBV6-3 to TRBJ2-5, with 8 bases aligning to TRBD2. CDR3 size: 18 residues. V shed 2 bases, J shed 3 bases, and the junction held 14 bases outside the gene matches. Germline values: CDR1 MNHEY, CDR2 SVGEGT.